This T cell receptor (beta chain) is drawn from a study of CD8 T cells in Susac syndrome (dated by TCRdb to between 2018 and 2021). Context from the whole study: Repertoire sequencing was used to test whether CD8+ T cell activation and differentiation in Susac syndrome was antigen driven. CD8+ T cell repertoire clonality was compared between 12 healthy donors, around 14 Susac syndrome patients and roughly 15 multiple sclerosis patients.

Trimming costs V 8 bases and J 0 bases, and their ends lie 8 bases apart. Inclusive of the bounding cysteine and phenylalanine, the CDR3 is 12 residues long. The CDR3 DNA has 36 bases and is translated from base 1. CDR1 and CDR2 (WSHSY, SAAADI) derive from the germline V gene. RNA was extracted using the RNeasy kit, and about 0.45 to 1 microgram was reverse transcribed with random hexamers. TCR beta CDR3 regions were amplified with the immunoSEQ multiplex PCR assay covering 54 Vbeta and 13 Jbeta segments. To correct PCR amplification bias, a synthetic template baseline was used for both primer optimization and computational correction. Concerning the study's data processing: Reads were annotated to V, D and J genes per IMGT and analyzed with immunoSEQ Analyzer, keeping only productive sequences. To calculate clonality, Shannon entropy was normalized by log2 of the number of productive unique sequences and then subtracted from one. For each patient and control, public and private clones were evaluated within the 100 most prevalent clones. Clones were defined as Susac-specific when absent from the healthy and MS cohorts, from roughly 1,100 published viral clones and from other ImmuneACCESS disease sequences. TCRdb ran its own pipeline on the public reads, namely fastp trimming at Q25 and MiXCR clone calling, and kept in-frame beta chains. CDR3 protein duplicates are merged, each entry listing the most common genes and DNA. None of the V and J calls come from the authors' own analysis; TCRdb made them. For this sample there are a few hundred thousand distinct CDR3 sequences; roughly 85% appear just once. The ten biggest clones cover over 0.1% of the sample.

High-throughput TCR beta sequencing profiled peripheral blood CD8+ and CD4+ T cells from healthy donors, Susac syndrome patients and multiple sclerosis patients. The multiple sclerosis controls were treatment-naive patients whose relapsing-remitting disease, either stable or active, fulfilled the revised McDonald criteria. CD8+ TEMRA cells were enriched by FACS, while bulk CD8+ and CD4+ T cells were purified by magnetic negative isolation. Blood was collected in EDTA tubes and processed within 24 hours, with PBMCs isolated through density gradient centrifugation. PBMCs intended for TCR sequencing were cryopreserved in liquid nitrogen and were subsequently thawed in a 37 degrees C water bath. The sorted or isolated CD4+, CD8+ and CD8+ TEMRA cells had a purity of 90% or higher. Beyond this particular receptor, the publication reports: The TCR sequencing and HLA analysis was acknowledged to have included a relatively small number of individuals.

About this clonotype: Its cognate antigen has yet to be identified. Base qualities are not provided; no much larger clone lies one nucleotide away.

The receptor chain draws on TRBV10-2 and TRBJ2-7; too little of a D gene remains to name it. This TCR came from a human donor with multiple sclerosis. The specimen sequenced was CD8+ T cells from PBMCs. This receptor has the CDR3 CASAPFSYEQYF. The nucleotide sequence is TGCGCCAGCGCGCCTTTCTCCTACGAGCAGTACTTC.